These 20 T cell receptor beta chains came from one sample sequenced in a study of vaccination effects on CD4 cells after COVID-19. This table comes from immunoSEQ multiplex PCR, and its TCRdb copy is limited to in-frame clones, with some not included. The sample records 57,000 or so clones, about 80% being singletons. Antigen-specific CD4+ T cell clonotypes were called by their expansion after viral peptide-pool culture in ViraFEST. CD4+ T cell isolation took place after approximately 11 days of culture. Either the BNT162b2 or mRNA-1273 vaccine was given to participants in two doses. The antigens for these receptors are not known. Specimen: CD4+ T cells from PBMCs cultured with HCoV-229E spike peptides, collected after COVID-19 vaccination. Every receptor here comes from a human donor who received a COVID-19 vaccine.

V gene TRBV6-5 combines with J gene TRBJ1-2; the match to TRBD1 covers 9 bases. From germline, CDR1 is MNHEY and CDR2 SVGAGI. V dropped 6 bases and J dropped 2; count of bases not matched to a gene: 4. This CDR3 comprises 14 residues. Written as DNA, the CDR3 is TGTGCCAGCAGCCGCACAGGGGGCAACTATGGCTACACCTTC. Residues: CASSRTGGNYGYTF.

The CDR3 loop reads CASSPQAPNYGYTF. The DNA for the CDR3 is TGTGCCAGCAGTCCACAGGCCCCTAACTATGGCTACACCTTC. V gene TRBV28 combines with J gene TRBJ1-2, with a weak D call TRBD1 (5 bases). This CDR3 has 14 amino acids. V lost 5 bases, J lost 0 bases, and 10 bases lay in between. Germline V lookup: CDR1 MDHEN, CDR2 SYDVKM.

The chain recombines TRBV5-6 with TRBJ1-2; D unresolved. Trimming took 4 bases from V and 8 from J, leaving 15 bases between them. CDR3 length equals 13 residues. Germline lookup yields CDR1 SGHDT and CDR2 YYEEEE. The CDR3 loop reads CASSKRAGWGYTF. DNA for the CDR3: TGTGCCAGCAGCAAACGGGCAGGCTGGGGCTACACCTTC.

V is TRBV29-1 and J is TRBJ2-1; TRBD2 matches 13 bases. The V segment lost 5 bases and the J segment 2 bases; nucleotides outside the gene matches: 3. This CDR3 region has 15 residues. CDR1 is SQVTM and CDR2 is ANQGSEA in the germline V gene. The CDR3 DNA follows: TGCAGCGTTAGGGGACTAGCGGGGCCCTACAATGAGCAGTTCTTC. As protein: CSVRGLAGPYNEQFF.

CDR3 in amino acids: CATALAGGTGELFF. The CDR3 DNA sequence: TGTGCCACCGCACTAGCGGGGGGAACCGGGGAGCTGTTTTTT. This rearrangement joins TRBV24-1 to TRBJ2-2; 12 bases map to TRBD2. The CDR3 is made up of 14 amino acids. The germline V gene encodes CDR1 KGHDR and CDR2 SFDVKD. V trimming: 9 bases; J trimming: 5 bases; junction bases outside the gene matches: 3.

The sample holds a few counts of this clone. V and J are TRBV30 and TRBJ1-2; D unresolved. Germline loops: CDR1 GTSNPN, CDR2 SVGIG (reference sequence). V was clipped by 5 bases and J by 4 bases, with 17 bases between them. There are 14 residues in the CDR3. The CDR3 coding sequence is TGTGCCTGGGCTGCCCGCAGCAACCTCTATGGCTACACCTTC. It encodes CAWAARSNLYGYTF.

The chain uses TRBV11-2 and TRBJ1-1, with 8 positions matching TRBD1. CDR1 and CDR2 from the germline V gene are SGHAT and FQNNGV. After removal of 4 bases from V and 5 bases from J, the junction contained 9 bases not matched to a gene. The CDR3 runs 15 residues. The CDR3 spells CASSSDRVPGTEAFF. The CDR3 bases are TGTGCCAGCAGCTCGGACAGGGTCCCCGGGACTGAAGCTTTCTTT.

J is TRBJ2-7 and V is TRBV15, with 9 bases matching TRBD1. The CDR3 has 15 residues. V gave up 3 bases and J gave up 2 bases; unmatched junction bases: 5. Germline V lookup: CDR1 LNHNV, CDR2 YYDKDF (reference sequence). The CDR3 sequence is CATSRPGQGTYEQYV. The CDR3 nucleotides are TGTGCCACCAGCAGGCCCGGACAGGGGACCTACGAGCAGTACGTC.

The chain couples TRBV30 to TRBJ2-3, with 10 bases matching TRBD2. Unmatched junction bases numbered 4, after V lost 4 bases and J lost 3 bases. CDR1 is GTSNPN, CDR2 SVGIG, per germline (reference sequence). This CDR3 contains 14 residues. This CDR3 is CAWKRGGLTDTQYF. The CDR3 nucleotides are TGTGCCTGGAAGCGGGGGGGCCTAACAGATACGCAGTATTTT.

In this sample, this clone turned up once. The CDR3 sequence is CASSIGTGGTGELFF. The CDR3 coding sequence is TGCGCCAGCAGCATCGGGACAGGGGGCACCGGGGAGCTGTTTTTT. The genes are TRBV5-1 and TRBJ2-2; TRBD1 matches 11 bases. Per germline, CDR1 SGHRS and CDR2 YFSETQ. V trimming: 4 bases; J trimming: 4 bases; junction bases outside the gene matches: 3. The CDR3 is made up of 15 amino acids.

The CDR3: CASSFAPTGTQETQYF. As DNA, the CDR3 is TGTGCCAGCAGCTTCGCGCCGACAGGGACCCAAGAGACCCAGTACTTC. This rearrangement joins TRBV11-2 to TRBJ2-5; 7 bases fit TRBD1. The V and J ends lost 3 bases and 1 base, in that order; junction bases with no gene match: 8. The CDR3 consists of 16 residues. Per the germline V gene, CDR1 is SGHAT and CDR2 is FQNNGV.

The gene calls are TRBV27 and TRBJ2-2, with TRBD1 matching over 7 bases. Germline-derived CDR1 and CDR2 are MNHEY and SMNVEV (reference sequence). V was clipped by 3 bases and J by 5 bases; unmatched bases: 6. CDR3 size: 15 residues. The CDR3: CASSFWTGGTGELFF. The CDR3 DNA sequence: TGTGCCAGCAGTTTTTGGACAGGTGGGACCGGGGAGCTGTTTTTT.

The chain combines TRBV7-9 with TRBJ1-3, with TRBD1 as a possible D gene (5 bases). V gave up 6 bases and J gave up 0 bases, with 12 bases separating them. CDR3 size: 15 residues. Germline V gives CDR1 SEHNR, CDR2 FQNEAQ (reference sequence). The CDR3 protein is CASRGQSSSGNTIYF. CDR3 nucleotide sequence: TGTGCCAGCAGAGGACAATCGAGCTCTGGAAACACCATATATTTT.

The table lists this clone with a few counts. The chain is built from TRBV6-5 and TRBJ1-6, with D possibly TRBD1 on 6 matching bases. This CDR3 is 14 amino acids long. Trimming took off 6 bases at V and 7 bases at J, with 13 bases between the two ends. Germline-derived CDR1 and CDR2 are MNHEY and SVGAGI. CDR3 loop: CASSRTESNSPLHF. In DNA form, the CDR3 reads TGTGCCAGCAGCCGGACAGAAAGCAATTCACCCCTCCACTTT.

V gene TRBV9 combines with J gene TRBJ2-2; the match to TRBD1 covers 9 bases. With V trimmed by 3 bases and J by 5 bases, 5 bases remained unmatched. Germline V gene lookup returns CDR1 SGDLS and CDR2 YYNGEE. The length of the CDR3 is 15 residues. The CDR3 DNA reads TGTGCCAGCAGCGCCTACAGGGGGCAGACCGGGGAGCTGTTTTTT. Translated, it gives CASSAYRGQTGELFF.

V usage is TRBV25-1 and J usage is TRBJ1-4; the D is unclear. The CDR3 extends over 14 amino acids. Trimming shortened V by 8 bases and J by 0 bases, and 10 bases separated the two germline ends. CDR1 is MGHDK and CDR2 is SYGVNS in the germline V gene. CDR3 residues: CASSRVATNEKLFF. In DNA, the CDR3 is TGTGCCAGCTCACGGGTGGCAACTAATGAAAAACTGTTTTTT. Drawing the rest from reference TRBV25-1 and TRBJ1-4, the complete variable domain is EADIYQTPRYLVIGTGKKITLECSQTMGHDKMYWYQQDPGMELHLIHYSYGVNSTEKGDLSSESTVSRIRTEHFPLTLESARPSHTSQYLCASSRVATNEKLFFGSGTQLSVL.

The chain recombines TRBV7-2 with TRBJ2-1; D is tentatively TRBD1 or TRBD2 (6 bases each). V lost 7 bases and J lost 7, with 14 bases in between. The CDR3 has 13 residues. Germline V lookup: CDR1 SGHTA, CDR2 FQGNSA. The CDR3 reads CASTRGAENEQFF. The CDR3 bases are TGTGCCAGCACGAGGGGGGCCGAAAATGAGCAGTTCTTC.

V is TRBV7-2 and J is TRBJ2-1; 13 bases fit TRBD2. This CDR3 contains 16 residues. Germline V CDR1 and CDR2: SGHTA, FQGNSA. Losses at the gene ends were 3 bases for V and 4 bases for J; bases not matched to a gene: 3. This CDR3 reads CASSFTSGGAYNEQFF. The CDR3 nucleotides read TGTGCCAGCAGCTTCACTAGCGGGGGGGCGTACAATGAGCAGTTCTTC.

This clone occurred once. V and J are TRBV6-5 and TRBJ1-2; possibly TRBD1 for D (6 bases). CDR3 length: 14 amino acids. V lost 6 bases and J lost 2, with 13 bases in between. Germline lookup yields CDR1 MNHEY and CDR2 SVGAGI. The CDR3 DNA sequence: TGTGCCAGCAGCCGGACAGCAGCAAACTATGGCTACACCTTC. This translates into CASSRTAANYGYTF.

The rearrangement joins TRBV6-5 to TRBJ2-5, with TRBD1 identical over 8 bases. The V and J ends lost 6 bases and 5 bases, in that order; junction bases with no gene match: 5. Germline lookup yields CDR1 MNHEY and CDR2 SVGAGI. This CDR3 contains 13 residues. DNA of the CDR3: TGTGCCAGCAGCCGGACAGGGAAGGAGACCCAGTACTTC. Translating it yields CASSRTGKETQYF.